Below, one T cell receptor (beta chain) is given with its context. Its antigen remains unknown. This entry is derived from a study of shared clonotypes between healthy human individuals. Findings and limits, study-wide: Inspection by rarefaction showed sorted-subset sequencing to be incomplete despite large depth. Represented genetic and exposure-history diversity was restricted by having few donors.

Execution of the assay was at deep level. The protocol was immunoSEQ multiplex PCR, while the TCRdb copy is restricted to in-frame clones and leaves out a portion. The sample has roughly 1,000,000 clones; around 82% are singletons. Germline V gene data show CDR1 as SGHDT and CDR2 as YYEEEE. Trimming at V came to 6 bases and at J to 0 bases, leaving 1 base not matched to a gene. The CDR3 runs to 13 residues. The sequence came from a man aged 18 to 29 in good health. Some clones in this sample may be carry-over from other donors' samples. The source material was memory CD4+ T cells from PBMCs. Subset described: CD45RA-negative fraction. The chain carries TRBV5-6 and TRBJ2-3, with 7 bases fitting TRBD2. CDR3 sequence: CASTSGSTDTQYF. CDR3 sequence (DNA): TGTGCCAGCACTAGCGGTAGCACAGATACGCAGTATTTT.